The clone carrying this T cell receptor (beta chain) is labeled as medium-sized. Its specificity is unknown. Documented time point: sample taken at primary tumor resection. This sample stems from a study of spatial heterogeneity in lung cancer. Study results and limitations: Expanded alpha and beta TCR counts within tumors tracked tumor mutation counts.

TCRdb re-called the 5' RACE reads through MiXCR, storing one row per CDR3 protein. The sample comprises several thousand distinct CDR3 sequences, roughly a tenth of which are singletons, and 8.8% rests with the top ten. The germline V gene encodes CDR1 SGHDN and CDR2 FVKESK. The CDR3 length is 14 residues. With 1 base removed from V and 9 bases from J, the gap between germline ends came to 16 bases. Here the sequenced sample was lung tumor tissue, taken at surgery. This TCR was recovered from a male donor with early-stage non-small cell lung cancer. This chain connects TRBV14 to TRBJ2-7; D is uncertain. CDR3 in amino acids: CASSQAVVPTRQYF. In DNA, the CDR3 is TGTGCCAGCAGCCAAGCAGTCGTTCCTACGAGGCAGTACTTC.